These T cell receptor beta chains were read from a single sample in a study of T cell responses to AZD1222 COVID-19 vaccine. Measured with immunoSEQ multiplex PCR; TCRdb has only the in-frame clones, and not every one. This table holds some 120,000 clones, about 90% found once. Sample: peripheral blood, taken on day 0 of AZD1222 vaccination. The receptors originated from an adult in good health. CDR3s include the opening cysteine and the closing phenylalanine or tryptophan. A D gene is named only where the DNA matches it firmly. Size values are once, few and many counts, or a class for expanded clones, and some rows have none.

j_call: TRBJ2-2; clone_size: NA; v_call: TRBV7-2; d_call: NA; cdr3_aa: CASSLGYLGTGELFF; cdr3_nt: TGTGCCAGCAGCTTAGGCTATCTAGGAACCGGGGAGCTGTTTTTT
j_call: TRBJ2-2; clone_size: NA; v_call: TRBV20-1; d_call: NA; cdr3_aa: CSATRSGELFF; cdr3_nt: TGCAGTGCTACCCGATCAGGGGAGCTGTTTTTT
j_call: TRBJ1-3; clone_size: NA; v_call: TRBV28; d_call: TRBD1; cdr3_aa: CASSWTGQTNTIYF; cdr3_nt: TGTGCCAGCAGCTGGACAGGCCAAACAAACACCATATATTTT
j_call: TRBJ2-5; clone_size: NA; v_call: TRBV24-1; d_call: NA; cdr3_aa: CATSVHEFGTQYF; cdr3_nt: TGTGCCACCAGTGTCCATGAGTTTGGGACCCAGTACTTC
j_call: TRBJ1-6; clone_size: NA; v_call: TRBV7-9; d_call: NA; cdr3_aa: CASSLAGSYNSPLHF; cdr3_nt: TGTGCCAGCAGCTTAGCAGGCTCCTATAATTCACCCCTCCACTTT
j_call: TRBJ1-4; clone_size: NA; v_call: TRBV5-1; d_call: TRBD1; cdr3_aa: CASSLAELTGTNEKLFF; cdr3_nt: TGCGCCAGCAGCTTGGCCGAATTGACAGGGACAAATGAAAAACTGTTTTTT
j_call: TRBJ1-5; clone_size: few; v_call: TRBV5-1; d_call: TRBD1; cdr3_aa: CASSLGGTGRGEPQHF; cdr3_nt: TGCGCCAGCAGCTTGGGAGGGACAGGGAGAGGAGAGCCCCAGCATTTT
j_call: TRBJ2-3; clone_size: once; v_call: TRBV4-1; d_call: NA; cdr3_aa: CASSQDRGGFPDTQYF; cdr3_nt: TGCGCCAGCAGCCAAGATCGAGGGGGTTTCCCAGATACGCAGTATTTT
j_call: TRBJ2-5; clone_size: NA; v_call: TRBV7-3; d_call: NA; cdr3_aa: CASSLTSAVQETQYF; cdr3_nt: TGTGCCAGCAGCTTAACGAGCGCAGTCCAAGAGACCCAGTACTTC
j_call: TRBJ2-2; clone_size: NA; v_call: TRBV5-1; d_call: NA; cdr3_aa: CASSTDTPGELFF; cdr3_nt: TGCGCCAGCAGCACCGACACCCCCGGGGAGCTGTTTTTT
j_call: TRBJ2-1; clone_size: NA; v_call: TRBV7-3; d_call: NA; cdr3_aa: CASSPGDGNEQFF; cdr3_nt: TGTGCCAGCAGCCCGGGGGACGGCAATGAGCAGTTCTTC
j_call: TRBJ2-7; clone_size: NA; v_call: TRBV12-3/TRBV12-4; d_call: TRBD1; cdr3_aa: CASTPGGEQYF; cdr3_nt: TGTGCCAGCACCCCAGGGGGCGAGCAGTACTTC
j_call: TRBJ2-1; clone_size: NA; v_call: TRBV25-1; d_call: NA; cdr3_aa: CASSGIRFLSGDEQFF; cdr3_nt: TGTGCCAGCAGTGGAATTCGGTTTCTGAGCGGCGATGAGCAGTTCTTC
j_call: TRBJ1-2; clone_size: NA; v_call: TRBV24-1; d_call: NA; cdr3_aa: CATSDPGRGYGYTF; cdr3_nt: TGTGCCACCAGTGACCCTGGAAGGGGCTATGGCTACACCTTC
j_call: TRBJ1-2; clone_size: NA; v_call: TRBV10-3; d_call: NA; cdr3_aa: CAIRDNTGDYGYTF; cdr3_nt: TGTGCCATCAGGGACAACACGGGGGACTATGGCTACACCTTC
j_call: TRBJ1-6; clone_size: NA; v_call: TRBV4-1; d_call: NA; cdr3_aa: CASSQGQGRNSPLHF; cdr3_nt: TGCGCCAGCAGCCAAGGTCAGGGTAGGAATTCACCCCTCCACTTT
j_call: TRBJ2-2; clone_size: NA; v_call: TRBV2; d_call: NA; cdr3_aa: CASSYTGPGELFF; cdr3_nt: TGTGCCAGCAGCTACACAGGGCCCGGGGAGCTGTTTTTT
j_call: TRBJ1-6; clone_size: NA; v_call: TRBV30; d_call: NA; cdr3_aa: CAWGPSYNSPLHF; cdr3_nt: TGTGCCTGGGGACCGAGCTATAATTCACCCCTCCACTTT
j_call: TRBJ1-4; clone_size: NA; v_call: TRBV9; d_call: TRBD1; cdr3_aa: CASSAFDRAEKLFF; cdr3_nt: TGTGCCAGCAGCGCCTTTGACAGGGCTGAAAAACTGTTTTTT
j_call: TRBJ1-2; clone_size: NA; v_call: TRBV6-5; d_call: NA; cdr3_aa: CASSRTRNYGYTF; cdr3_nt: TGTGCCAGCAGCCGCACAAGGAACTATGGCTACACCTTC
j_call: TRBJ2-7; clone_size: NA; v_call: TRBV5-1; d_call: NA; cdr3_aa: CASSFETGGYEQYF; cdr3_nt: TGCGCCAGCAGCTTCGAGACAGGTGGCTACGAGCAGTACTTC
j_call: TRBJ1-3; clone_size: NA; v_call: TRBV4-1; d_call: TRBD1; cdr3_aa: CASSQDSPRGGNTIYF; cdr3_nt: TGCGCCAGCAGCCAAGATTCCCCCAGGGGGGGAAACACCATATATTTT
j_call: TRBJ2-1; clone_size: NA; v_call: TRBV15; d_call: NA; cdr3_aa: CATSRSFGGGQFF; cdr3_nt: TGTGCCACCAGCAGATCATTCGGGGGAGGACAGTTCTTC
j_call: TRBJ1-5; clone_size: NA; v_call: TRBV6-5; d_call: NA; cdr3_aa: CASSHPGASNQPQHF; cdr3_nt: TGTGCCAGCAGCCATCCGGGGGCGAGCAATCAGCCCCAGCATTTT